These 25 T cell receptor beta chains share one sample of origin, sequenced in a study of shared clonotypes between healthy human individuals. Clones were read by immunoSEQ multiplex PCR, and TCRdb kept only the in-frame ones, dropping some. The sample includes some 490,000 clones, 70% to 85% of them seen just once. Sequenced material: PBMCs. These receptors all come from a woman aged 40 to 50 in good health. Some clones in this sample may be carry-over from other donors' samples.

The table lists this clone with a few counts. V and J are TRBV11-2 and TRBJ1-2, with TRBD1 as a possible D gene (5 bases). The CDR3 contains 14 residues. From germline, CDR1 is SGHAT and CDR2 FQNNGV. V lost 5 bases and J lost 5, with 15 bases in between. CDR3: CASSQEQGDYGYTF. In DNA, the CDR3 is TGTGCCAGCAGCCAGGAGCAGGGAGATTATGGCTACACCTTC.

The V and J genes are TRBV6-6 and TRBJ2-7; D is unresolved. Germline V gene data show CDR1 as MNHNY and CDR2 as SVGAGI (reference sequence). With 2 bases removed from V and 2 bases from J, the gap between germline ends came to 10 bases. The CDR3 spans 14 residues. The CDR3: CASSYGRETYEQYF. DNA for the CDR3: TGTGCCAGCAGTTACGGGCGTGAGACCTACGAGCAGTACTTC.

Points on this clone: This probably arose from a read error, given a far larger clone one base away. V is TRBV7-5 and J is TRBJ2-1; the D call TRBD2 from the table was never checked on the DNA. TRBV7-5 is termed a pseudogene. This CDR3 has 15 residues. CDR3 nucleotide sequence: TGTGCCAGCGGCTTAGTTCCAGAGGCCTACAATGAGCAGTTCTTC. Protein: CASGLVPEAYNEQFF.

This chain's CDR3 is CASSYPAEQFF. The CDR3 DNA is TGTGCCAGCAGTTACCCGGCTGAGCAGTTCTTC. The chain carries TRBV6-1 and TRBJ2-1; D remains unclear. The ends were cut back, 5 bases at V and 9 bases at J, with 8 bases in the middle. Germline V gene data show CDR1 as MNHNS and CDR2 as SASEGT. The CDR3 runs 11 residues.

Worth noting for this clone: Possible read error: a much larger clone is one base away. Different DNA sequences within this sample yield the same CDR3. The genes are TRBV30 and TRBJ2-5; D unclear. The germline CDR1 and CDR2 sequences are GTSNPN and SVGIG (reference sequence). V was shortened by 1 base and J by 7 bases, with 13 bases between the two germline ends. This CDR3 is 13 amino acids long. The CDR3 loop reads CAWSGLDGGTQYF. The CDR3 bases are TGTGCCTGGAGTGGATTAGATGGTGGGACCCAGTACTTC.

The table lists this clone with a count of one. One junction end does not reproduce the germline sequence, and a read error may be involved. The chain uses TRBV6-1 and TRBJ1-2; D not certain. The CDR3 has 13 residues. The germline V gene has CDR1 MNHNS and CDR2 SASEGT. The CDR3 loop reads CASREGPQYGYTF. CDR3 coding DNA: TGTGCCAGCAGGGAAGGACCTCAGTATGGCTACACCTTC.

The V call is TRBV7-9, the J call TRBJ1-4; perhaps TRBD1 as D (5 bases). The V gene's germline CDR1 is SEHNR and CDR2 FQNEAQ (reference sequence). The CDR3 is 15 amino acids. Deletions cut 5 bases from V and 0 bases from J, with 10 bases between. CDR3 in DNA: TGTGCCAGCAGCACTAGACAGACAACTAATGAAAAACTGTTTTTT. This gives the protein CASSTRQTTNEKLFF.

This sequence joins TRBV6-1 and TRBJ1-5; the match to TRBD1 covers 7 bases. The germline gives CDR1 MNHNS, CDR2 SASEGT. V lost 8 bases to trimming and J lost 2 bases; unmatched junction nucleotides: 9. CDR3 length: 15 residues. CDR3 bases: TGTGCCAGCGGACGAAAGGGGGCGGGCAATCAGCCCCAGCATTTT. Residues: CASGRKGAGNQPQHF.

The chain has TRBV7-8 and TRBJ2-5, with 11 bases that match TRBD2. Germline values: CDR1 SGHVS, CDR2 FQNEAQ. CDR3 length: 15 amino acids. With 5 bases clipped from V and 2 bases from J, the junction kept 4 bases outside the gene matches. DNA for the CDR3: TGTGCCAGCAGCGTACTAGCGGGAGTTCAAGAGACCCAGTACTTC. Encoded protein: CASSVLAGVQETQYF.

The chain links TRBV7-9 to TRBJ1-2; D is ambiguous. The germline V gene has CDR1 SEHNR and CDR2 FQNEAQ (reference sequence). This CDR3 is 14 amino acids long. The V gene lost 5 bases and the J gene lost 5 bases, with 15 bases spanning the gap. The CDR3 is CASSVGVPGYGYTF. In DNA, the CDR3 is TGTGCCAGCAGCGTTGGGGTCCCCGGGTATGGCTACACCTTC.

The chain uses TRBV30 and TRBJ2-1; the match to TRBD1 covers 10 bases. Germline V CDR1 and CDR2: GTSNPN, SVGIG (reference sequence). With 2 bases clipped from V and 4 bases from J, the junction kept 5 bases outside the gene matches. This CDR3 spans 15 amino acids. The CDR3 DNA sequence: TGTGCCTGGAGTTGGGACAGGGGCGCATACAATGAGCAGTTCTTC. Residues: CAWSWDRGAYNEQFF.

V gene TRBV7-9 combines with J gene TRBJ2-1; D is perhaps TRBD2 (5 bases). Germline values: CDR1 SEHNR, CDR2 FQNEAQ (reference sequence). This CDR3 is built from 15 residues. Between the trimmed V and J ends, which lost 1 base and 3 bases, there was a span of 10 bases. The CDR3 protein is CASSLDRTHYNEQFF. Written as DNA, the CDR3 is TGTGCCAGCAGCTTAGATCGGACTCACTACAATGAGCAGTTCTTC.

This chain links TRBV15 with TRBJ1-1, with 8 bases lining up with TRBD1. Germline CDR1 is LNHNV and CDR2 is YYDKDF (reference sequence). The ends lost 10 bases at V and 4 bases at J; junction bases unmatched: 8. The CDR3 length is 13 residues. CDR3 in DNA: TGTGCCATTAGCCAGGGGGCAAGCACTGAAGCTTTCTTT. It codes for CAISQGASTEAFF.

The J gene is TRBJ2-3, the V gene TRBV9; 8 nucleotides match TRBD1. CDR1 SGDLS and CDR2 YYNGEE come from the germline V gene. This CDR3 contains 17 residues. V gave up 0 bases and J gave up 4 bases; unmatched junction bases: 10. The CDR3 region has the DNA TGTGCCAGCAGCGTAGCCCCCACAGGGGGGCTTGCAGATACGCAGTATTTT. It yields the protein CASSVAPTGGLADTQYF.

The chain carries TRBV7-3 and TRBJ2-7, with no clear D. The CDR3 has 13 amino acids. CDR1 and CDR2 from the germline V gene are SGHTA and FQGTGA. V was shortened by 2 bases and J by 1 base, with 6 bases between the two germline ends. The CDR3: CASSLQVSYEQYF. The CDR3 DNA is TGTGCCAGCAGCTTACAGGTATCCTACGAGCAGTACTTC. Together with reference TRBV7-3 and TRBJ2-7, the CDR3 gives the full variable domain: GAGVSQTPSNKVTEKGKYVELRCDPISGHTALYWYRQSLGQGPEFLIYFQGTGAADDSGLPNDRFFAVRPEGSVSTLKIQRTERGDSAVYLCASSLQVSYEQYFGPGTRLTVT.

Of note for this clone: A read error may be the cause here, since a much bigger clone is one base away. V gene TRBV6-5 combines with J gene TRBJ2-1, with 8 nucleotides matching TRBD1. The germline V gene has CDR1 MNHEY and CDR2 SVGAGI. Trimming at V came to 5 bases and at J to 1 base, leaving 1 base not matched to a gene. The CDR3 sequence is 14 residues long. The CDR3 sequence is CASSHRGSYNEQFF. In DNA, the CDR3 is TGTGCCAGCAGTCACAGGGGGTCCTACAATGAGCAGTTCTTC.

CDR3 bases: TGTGCCAGCAGCGTACTAGCGGGGGGGAACACCGGGGAGCTGTTTTTT. Translation gives CASSVLAGGNTGELFF. V and J are TRBV2 and TRBJ2-2, with 12 bases lining up with TRBD2. From germline, CDR1 is SNHLY and CDR2 FYNNEI. This CDR3 spans 16 amino acids. V gave up 6 bases and J gave up 1 base; unmatched junction bases: 3.

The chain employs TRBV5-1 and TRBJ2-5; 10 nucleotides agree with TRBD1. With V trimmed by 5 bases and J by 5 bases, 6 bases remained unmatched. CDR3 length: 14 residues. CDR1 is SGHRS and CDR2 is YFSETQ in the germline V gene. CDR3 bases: TGCGCCAGCAGGGGACAGGGGCAGGGGGAGACCCAGTACTTC. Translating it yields CASRGQGQGETQYF. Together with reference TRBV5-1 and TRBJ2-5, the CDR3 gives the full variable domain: KAGVTQTPRYLIKTRGQQVTLSCSPISGHRSVSWYQQTPGQGLQFLFEYFSETQRNKGNFPGRFSGRQFSNSRSEMNVSTLELGDSALYLCASRGQGQGETQYFGPGTRLLVL.

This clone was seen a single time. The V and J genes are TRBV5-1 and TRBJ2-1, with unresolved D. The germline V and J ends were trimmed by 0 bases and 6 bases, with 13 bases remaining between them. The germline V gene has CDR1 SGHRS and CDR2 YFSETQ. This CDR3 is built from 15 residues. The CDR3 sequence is CASSLGLETSNEQFF. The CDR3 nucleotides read TGCGCCAGCAGCTTGGGTCTAGAAACGTCCAATGAGCAGTTCTTC.

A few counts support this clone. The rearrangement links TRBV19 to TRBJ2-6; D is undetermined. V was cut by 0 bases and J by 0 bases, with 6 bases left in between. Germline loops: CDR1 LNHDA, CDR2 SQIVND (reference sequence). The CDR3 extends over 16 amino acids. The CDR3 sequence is CASSIEGYSGANVLTF. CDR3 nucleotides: TGTGCCAGTAGTATAGAAGGATACTCTGGGGCCAACGTCCTGACTTTC.

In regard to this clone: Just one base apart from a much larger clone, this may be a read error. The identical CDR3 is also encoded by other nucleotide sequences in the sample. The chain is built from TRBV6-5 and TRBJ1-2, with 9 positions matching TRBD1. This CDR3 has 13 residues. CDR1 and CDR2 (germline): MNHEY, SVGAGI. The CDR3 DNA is TGCGCCAGTTACAGGGGGCAAAACTATGGCTACACCTTC. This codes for CASYRGQNYGYTF.

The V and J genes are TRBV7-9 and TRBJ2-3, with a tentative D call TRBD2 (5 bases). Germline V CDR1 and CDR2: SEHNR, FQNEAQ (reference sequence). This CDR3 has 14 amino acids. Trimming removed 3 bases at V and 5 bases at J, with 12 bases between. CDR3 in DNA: TGTGCCAGCAGCTTCGGGGATATGGGAGATACGCAGTATTTT. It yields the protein CASSFGDMGDTQYF. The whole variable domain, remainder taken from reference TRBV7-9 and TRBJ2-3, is DTGVSQNPRHKITKRGQNVTFRCDPISEHNRLYWYRQTLGQGPEFLTYFQNEAQLEKSRLLSDRFSAERPKGSFSTLEIQRTEQGDSAMYLCASSFGDMGDTQYFGPGTRLTVL.

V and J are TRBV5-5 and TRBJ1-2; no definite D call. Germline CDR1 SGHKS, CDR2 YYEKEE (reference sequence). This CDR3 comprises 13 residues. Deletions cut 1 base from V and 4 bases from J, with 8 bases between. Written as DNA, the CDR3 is TGTGCCAGCAGCTTGCGGATCGGCTATGGCTACACCTTC. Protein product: CASSLRIGYGYTF. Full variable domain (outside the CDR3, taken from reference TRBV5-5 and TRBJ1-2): DAGVTQSPTHLIKTRGQQVTLRCSPISGHKSVSWYQQVLGQGPQFIFQYYEKEERGRGNFPDRFSARQFPNYSSELNVNALLLGDSALYLCASSLRIGYGYTFGSGTRLTVV.

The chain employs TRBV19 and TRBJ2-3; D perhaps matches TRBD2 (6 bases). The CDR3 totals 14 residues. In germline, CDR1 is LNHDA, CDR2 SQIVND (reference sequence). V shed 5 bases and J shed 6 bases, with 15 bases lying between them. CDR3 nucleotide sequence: TGTGCCAGTAGTCTACGACGGGAGACCGATACGCAGTATTTT. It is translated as CASSLRRETDTQYF.

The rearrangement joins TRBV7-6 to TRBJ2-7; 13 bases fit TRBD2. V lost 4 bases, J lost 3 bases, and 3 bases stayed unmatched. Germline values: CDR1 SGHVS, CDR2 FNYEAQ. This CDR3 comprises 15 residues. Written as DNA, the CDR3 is TGTGCCAGCAGCTCCGGGACTAGCGGGGACTACGAGCAGTACTTC. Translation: CASSSGTSGDYEQYF.